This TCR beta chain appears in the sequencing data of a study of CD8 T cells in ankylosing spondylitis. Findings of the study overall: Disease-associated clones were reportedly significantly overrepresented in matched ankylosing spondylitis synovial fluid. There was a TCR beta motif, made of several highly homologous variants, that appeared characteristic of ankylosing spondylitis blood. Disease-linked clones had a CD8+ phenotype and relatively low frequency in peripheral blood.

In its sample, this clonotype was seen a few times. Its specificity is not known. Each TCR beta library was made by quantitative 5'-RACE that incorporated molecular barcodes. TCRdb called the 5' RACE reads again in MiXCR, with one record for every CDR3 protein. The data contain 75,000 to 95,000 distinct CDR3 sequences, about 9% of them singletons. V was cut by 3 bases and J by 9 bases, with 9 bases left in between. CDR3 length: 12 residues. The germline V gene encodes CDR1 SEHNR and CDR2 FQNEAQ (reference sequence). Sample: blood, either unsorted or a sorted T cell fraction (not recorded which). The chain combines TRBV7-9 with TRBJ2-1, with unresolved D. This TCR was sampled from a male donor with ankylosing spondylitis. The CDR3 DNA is TGTGCCAGCAGCTTTGAGACGCCTGAGCAGTTCTTC. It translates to CASSFETPEQFF.